The 17 T cell receptor beta chains listed next were all sequenced from one sample in a study of OX40 agonist ivuxolimab in advanced cancers. Profiled with immunoSEQ multiplex PCR; TCRdb holds only in-frame clones, not every one. The sample holds 60,000 to 80,000 clones, about 82% seen once. The sample was CD4+ or CD8+ T cells sorted from blood, taken in a trial of the OX40 agonist ivuxolimab. These TCRs come from an adult with an advanced solid tumor such as melanoma, head and neck, liver or kidney cancer.

Only one count was recorded for this clone. The gene calls are TRBV2 and TRBJ2-1; 9 nucleotides line up with TRBD1. Trimming at V came to 8 bases and at J to 6 bases, leaving 8 bases not matched to a gene. Germline assignment: CDR1 SNHLY and CDR2 FYNNEI. The CDR3 has 14 amino acids. In DNA form, the CDR3 reads TGTGCCAGCCTTGGGGACAGGGTCTTCAATGAGCAGTTCTTC. Translation gives CASLGDRVFNEQFF.

This clone appeared once. J is TRBJ1-3 and V is TRBV11-2; possible D gene TRBD1, 6 bases. Trimming took 4 bases from V and 5 from J, leaving 12 bases between them. Germline V gene data show CDR1 as SGHAT and CDR2 as FQNNGV. The CDR3 sequence is 14 residues long. CDR3 sequence: CASSSWGQRNTIYF. The CDR3 nucleotides are TGTGCCAGCAGCTCTTGGGGGCAACGAAACACCATATATTTT.

The chain employs TRBV11-2 and TRBJ2-3, with TRBD2 matching over 7 bases. V was clipped by 3 bases and J by 6 bases; unmatched bases: 3. The V gene's germline CDR1 is SGHAT and CDR2 FQNNGV. The CDR3 spans 13 residues. The chain's CDR3 is CASSLTGGDTQYF. The DNA of the CDR3 is TGTGCCAGCAGCTTGACCGGGGGGGATACGCAGTATTTT.

CDR3 sequence (DNA): TGTGCCAGTAGTTGGGGGGCCGGTTGGGCTTTCTTT. It yields the protein CASSWGAGWAFF. This sequence joins TRBV19 and TRBJ1-1; D might be TRBD1 (6 bases). Looked up from germline, CDR1 is LNHDA and CDR2 is SQIVND (reference sequence). This CDR3 comprises 12 residues. Trimming left V 5 bases short and J 11 bases short, with 15 bases between. Combining the CDR3 with reference TRBV19 and TRBJ1-1 gives the whole variable domain DGGITQSPKYLFRKEGQNVTLSCEQNLNHDAMYWYRQDPGQGLRLIYYSQIVNDFQKGDIAEGYSVSREKKESFPLTVTSAQKNPTAFYLCASSWGAGWAFFGQGTRLTVV.

The CDR3, as DNA: TGTGCCAGCAGTTCAGGGGGCGCTTATGGCTACACCTTC. Residues: CASSSGGAYGYTF. This chain joins TRBV6-5 and TRBJ1-2, with TRBD1 matching 8 bases. Germline CDR1 is MNHEY and CDR2 is SVGAGI. The CDR3 has 13 residues. The trim removed 4 bases at V and 5 bases at J, leaving 3 bases unmatched.

The V and J genes are TRBV10-2 and TRBJ2-3; D tentatively reads TRBD1 or TRBD2 (5 bases each). Germline V gene sequence: CDR1 WSHSY, CDR2 SAAADI. V was trimmed by 7 bases and J by 6 bases, leaving 17 bases between them. The CDR3 covers 14 residues. The CDR3 DNA reads as TGCGCCAGCACCGACGGGACCCCGGGGGATACGCAGTATTTT. Its translation: CASTDGTPGDTQYF.

The genes are TRBV28 and TRBJ2-6; D is possibly TRBD1 or TRBD2 (5 bases each). Germline CDR1 reads MDHEN; CDR2 reads SYDVKM. The CDR3 length is 16 residues. Trimming removed 5 bases from V and 0 bases from J, with 11 bases in between. For the CDR3, the DNA is TGTGCCAGCAGTAGGGGTGGGAGCTCTGGGGCCAACGTCCTGACTTTC. Its translation: CASSRGGSSGANVLTF.

The CDR3 sequence is CASSLDGRGAQYF. In DNA, the CDR3 is TGTGCCAGCAGCTTAGATGGGCGGGGGGCGCAGTATTTT. The chain uses TRBV7-9 and TRBJ2-3; the match to TRBD2 covers 8 bases. The V segment lost 1 base and the J segment 10 bases; nucleotides outside the gene matches: 4. CDR3 length: 13 amino acids. The germline V gene encodes CDR1 SEHNR and CDR2 FQNEAQ (reference sequence).

The chain couples TRBV15 to TRBJ1-5; a weak D match, TRBD1 (5 bases). Germline V gene lookup returns CDR1 LNHNV and CDR2 YYDKDF (reference sequence). V lost 0 bases and J lost 3, with 12 bases in between. The CDR3 sequence is 16 residues long. CDR3 coding DNA: TGTGCCACCAGCAGAGAACTTGGGGGATCCAATCAGCCCCAGCATTTT. It yields the protein CATSRELGGSNQPQHF.

This clone was counted a few times. CDR3 DNA: TGTGCCAGCAGCCACCGATGGTCGAGGGAACAGGGGAAGTACAATGAGCAGTTCTTC. Translating it yields CASSHRWSREQGKYNEQFF. V gene TRBV4-2 combines with J gene TRBJ2-1; 7 bases line up with TRBD1. Germline CDR1 and CDR2: LGHNA and YNFKEQ. Trimming took 3 bases from V and 4 from J; bases not matched to a gene: 18. This CDR3 has 19 residues.

The table lists this clone with a count of one. The chain is built from TRBV6-1 and TRBJ2-4; D may be TRBD2 (7 bases). There are 16 residues in the CDR3. Germline V gene data show CDR1 as MNHNS and CDR2 as SASEGT. The V gene lost 0 bases and the J gene lost 15 bases, with 24 bases spanning the gap. The CDR3 coding sequence is TGTGCCAGCAGTGAAGCGGGCGGGGGCCAAAAACAGCGCGTGTACTTC. This codes for CASSEAGGGQKQRVYF.

Remarks on this clone: The same CDR3 arises from other DNA sequences in this sample as well. The rearrangement uses TRBV9 and TRBJ2-1; 8 positions match TRBD2. CDR1 and CDR2 from the germline V gene are SGDLS and YYNGEE. Germline trimming cut 0 bases from V and 3 bases from J; bases unmatched to any gene: 2. The CDR3 covers 15 residues. CDR3 residues: CASSVGGTSYNEQFF. The CDR3, as DNA: TGTGCCAGCAGCGTAGGGGGGACTAGCTACAATGAGCAGTTCTTC.

This clone was seen only a few times. V and J are TRBV19 and TRBJ2-1; D perhaps matches TRBD2 (5 bases). This CDR3 has 15 amino acids. V dropped 7 bases and J dropped 0 bases, with 13 bases sitting between them. The V gene's germline CDR1 is LNHDA and CDR2 SQIVND (reference sequence). CDR3 in DNA: TGTGCCAGTACCCCAGCGGCGAACTCCTACAATGAGCAGTTCTTC. It specifies CASTPAANSYNEQFF.

J is TRBJ1-5 and V is TRBV6-5; tentatively, D is TRBD1 (6 bases). Germline CDR1 reads MNHEY; CDR2 reads SVGAGI. The CDR3 loop spans 15 amino acids. Trimming left V 6 bases short and J 0 bases short, with 12 bases between. The CDR3 DNA sequence: TGTGCCAGCAGGGCGACAGGAGATAGCAATCAGCCCCAGCATTTT. It translates to CASRATGDSNQPQHF.

This clone has only one observation. At one end the junction does not follow the germline gene, possibly because of a read error. CDR3 in DNA: TGTGCCAGCAGTTTATGGTCCTTCGAGCAGTACTTC. Amino acid sequence: CASSLWSFEQYF. The chain uses TRBV28 and TRBJ2-7, with unresolved D. Germline CDR1 is MDHEN and CDR2 is SYDVKM. This CDR3 is 12 amino acids long.

V gene TRBV18 combines with J gene TRBJ1-5; 11 bases align to TRBD1. CDR1 is KGHSH, CDR2 LQKENI, per germline. J lost 3 bases, V lost 6 bases, and 7 bases had no gene match. The CDR3 is made up of 16 amino acids. CDR3 protein: CASSGRDRGSNQPQHF. The CDR3 DNA sequence: TGTGCCAGCTCGGGGAGGGACAGGGGGTCCAATCAGCCCCAGCATTTT.

V usage is TRBV6-1 and J usage is TRBJ2-5; 7 bases line up with TRBD2. The CDR3 totals 15 residues. Germline lookup yields CDR1 MNHNS and CDR2 SASEGT. V shed 3 bases, J shed 2 bases, and the junction held 6 bases outside the gene matches. Written as DNA, the CDR3 is TGTGCCAGCAGTGAGTCAGTCGGGGGGCAAGAGACCCAGTACTTC. Translation gives CASSESVGGQETQYF.